This is a list of T cell receptor beta chains from one sample in a study of radiation and T cells in renal cell carcinoma. Sequenced by immunoSEQ multiplex PCR; TCRdb stores in-frame clones only, minus some. The data contain about 140,000 clones, over 80% of them singletons. Sequenced material: blood, taken from a patient whose treatment included radiotherapy and nephrectomy. The receptors derive from a woman between 50 and 59 years old with renal cell carcinoma. The CDR3 runs from the conserved cysteine through the conserved F or W. The order of the fields is V gene, clone size, J gene, D gene, CDR3 DNA, CDR3 protein. A D gene is named only where the DNA matches it firmly. Clone size appears in some rows only: once, few, many, or a class for an expanded clone.

v_gene: TRBV5-1; abundance: .; j_gene: TRBJ2-1; d_gene: TRBD2; CDR3nt: TGCGCCAGCAGCTCCGAATGGGGGGGCAATGAGCAGTTCTTC; CDR3aa: CASSSEWGGNEQFF
v_gene: TRBV15; abundance: few; j_gene: TRBJ1-1; d_gene: .; CDR3nt: TGTGCCTCTCAGGGTCAGGGCCACACTGAAGCTTTCTTT; CDR3aa: CASQGQGHTEAFF
v_gene: TRBV5-1; abundance: .; j_gene: TRBJ2-7; d_gene: .; CDR3nt: TGCGCCAGCAGCTTGGGGCTCGGGGGGACAGAATACGAGCAGTACTTC; CDR3aa: CASSLGLGGTEYEQYF
v_gene: TRBV11-2; abundance: once; j_gene: TRBJ2-7; d_gene: .; CDR3nt: TGTGCCAGCACCCTAGGGTGGGACGGTCCCTACGAGCAGTACTTC; CDR3aa: CASTLGWDGPYEQYF
v_gene: TRBV30; abundance: .; j_gene: TRBJ1-6; d_gene: .; CDR3nt: TGTGCCTGGAGTATGGGAGCCCGTTCACCCCTCCACTTT; CDR3aa: CAWSMGARSPLHF
v_gene: TRBV6-1; abundance: .; j_gene: TRBJ1-2; d_gene: .; CDR3nt: TGTGCCAGCAGGGTCGGGGCTAAGGGTGGCTACACCTTC; CDR3aa: CASRVGAKGGYTF
v_gene: TRBV30; abundance: .; j_gene: TRBJ2-5; d_gene: .; CDR3nt: TGTGCCTGGAGCGAGGGGGTTGGCGGCTTGACCCAGTACTTC; CDR3aa: CAWSEGVGGLTQYF
v_gene: TRBV4-3; abundance: .; j_gene: TRBJ2-2; d_gene: .; CDR3nt: TGCGCCAGCAGCCAAGAACCCAGCGGGTCCAACACCGGGGAGCTGTTTTTT; CDR3aa: CASSQEPSGSNTGELFF
v_gene: TRBV7-2; abundance: .; j_gene: TRBJ1-6; d_gene: .; CDR3nt: TGTGCCAGCAGCGCCGGGACGGCCTCGACGCCCCTCCACTTT; CDR3aa: CASSAGTASTPLHF
v_gene: TRBV9; abundance: .; j_gene: TRBJ1-3; d_gene: .; CDR3nt: TGTGCCAGCAGCGTAGATGGACCTCAGGGTGGAAACACCATATATTTT; CDR3aa: CASSVDGPQGGNTIYF
v_gene: TRBV13; abundance: few; j_gene: TRBJ2-1; d_gene: .; CDR3nt: TGTGCCAGCAGCCCGAGGGGGGCCGACTACAATGAGCAGTTCTTC; CDR3aa: CASSPRGADYNEQFF
v_gene: TRBV6-5; abundance: once; j_gene: TRBJ1-5; d_gene: .; CDR3nt: TGTGCCAGCAGTTACTCAGGGGCGGGCAATCAGCCCCAGCATTTT; CDR3aa: CASSYSGAGNQPQHF
v_gene: TRBV18; abundance: few; j_gene: TRBJ1-5; d_gene: .; CDR3nt: TGTGCCAGCTCGGGTTGGGGGCAGGGTAATCAGCCCCAGCATTTT; CDR3aa: CASSGWGQGNQPQHF
v_gene: TRBV10-3; abundance: .; j_gene: TRBJ1-2; d_gene: TRBD1; CDR3nt: TGTGCCATCAGTGAGGACCAGGGGGACTATGGCTACACCTTC; CDR3aa: CAISEDQGDYGYTF
v_gene: TRBV7-9; abundance: .; j_gene: TRBJ1-1; d_gene: .; CDR3nt: TGTGCCAGCAGCTTAGTCCACCGCCTCGGCGAAGCTTTCTTT; CDR3aa: CASSLVHRLGEAFF
v_gene: TRBV5-1; abundance: .; j_gene: TRBJ1-1; d_gene: TRBD1; CDR3nt: TGCGCCAGCAGTTTACTTGGGACAGGGTTGGGGTCTGAAGCTTTCTTT; CDR3aa: CASSLLGTGLGSEAFF
v_gene: TRBV9; abundance: .; j_gene: TRBJ2-7; d_gene: TRBD2; CDR3nt: TGTGCCAGCGGGATAGCGGGATCCTACGAGCAGTACTTC; CDR3aa: CASGIAGSYEQYF
v_gene: TRBV2; abundance: .; j_gene: TRBJ1-5; d_gene: .; CDR3nt: TGTGCCAGCGGAAGGGACGCAGATCAGCCCCAGCATTTT; CDR3aa: CASGRDADQPQHF
v_gene: TRBV5-6; abundance: .; j_gene: TRBJ2-2; d_gene: .; CDR3nt: TGTGCCAGCAGCCTGGGACAGAACACCGGGGAGCTGTTTTTT; CDR3aa: CASSLGQNTGELFF
v_gene: TRBV11-3; abundance: .; j_gene: TRBJ2-1; d_gene: TRBD2; CDR3nt: TGTGCCAGCAGCTTAGAAAGCGGGAGGGCTAACAATGAGCAGTTCTTC; CDR3aa: CASSLESGRANNEQFF
v_gene: TRBV6-1; abundance: .; j_gene: TRBJ1-1; d_gene: .; CDR3nt: TGTGCCAGCAGTGAATTTTTCAGGGTCGTCACTGAAGCTTTCTTT; CDR3aa: CASSEFFRVVTEAFF
v_gene: TRBV4-1; abundance: .; j_gene: TRBJ2-1; d_gene: .; CDR3nt: TGCGCCAGCAGCCAAGATTCGACCGTCCAAGGAGGCGAGCAGTTCTTC; CDR3aa: CASSQDSTVQGGEQFF
v_gene: TRBV6-6; abundance: .; j_gene: TRBJ1-5; d_gene: TRBD1; CDR3nt: TGTGCCAGCCGGACAGGGAGTTATCAGCCCCAGCATTTT; CDR3aa: CASRTGSYQPQHF
v_gene: TRBV5-1; abundance: .; j_gene: TRBJ1-1; d_gene: .; CDR3nt: TGCGCCAGCAGCTTGGCCCGGGGGGGACCTGAAGCTTTCTTT; CDR3aa: CASSLARGGPEAFF
v_gene: TRBV9; abundance: .; j_gene: TRBJ2-7; d_gene: TRBD1; CDR3nt: TGTGCCAGCAGCCCGGGGGGACAGGGTATCGAGCAGTACTTC; CDR3aa: CASSPGGQGIEQYF
v_gene: TRBV6-6; abundance: .; j_gene: TRBJ1-5; d_gene: .; CDR3nt: TGTGCCAGCAGCGCGGGGGAGCCCCAGCATTTT; CDR3aa: CASSAGEPQHF
v_gene: TRBV7-9; abundance: few; j_gene: TRBJ1-6; d_gene: TRBD1; CDR3nt: TGTGCCAGCAGCTTGGGACAGAAAGATTCACCCCTCCACTTT; CDR3aa: CASSLGQKDSPLHF
v_gene: TRBV7-2; abundance: .; j_gene: TRBJ2-7; d_gene: TRBD2; CDR3nt: TGTGCCAGCAGTCCAAGCGGGGGGTCCTACGAGCAGTACTTC; CDR3aa: CASSPSGGSYEQYF